Listed below are T cell receptor beta chains from one sample, sequenced in a study of pediatric ulcerative colitis. Assay used: immunoSEQ multiplex PCR; TCRdb lists only in-frame clones, some missing. Among around 36,000 clones listed, about 81% were seen once. The specimen sequenced was gut tissue. Source of these receptors: a boy aged 5-17 years with mild ulcerative colitis. The CDR3 runs from the conserved cysteine through the conserved F or W. A D gene is named only where the DNA matches it firmly. The listing skips clone size in some rows; elsewhere it reads once, few, many or a size class.

J gene: TRBJ2-7; V gene: TRBV4-1; clone size: -; D gene: TRBD1; CDR3 protein: CASSPSDRASYEQYF; CDR3 DNA: TGCGCCAGCAGCCCTTCGGACAGGGCGTCCTACGAGCAGTACTTC
J gene: TRBJ1-1; V gene: TRBV5-1; clone size: -; D gene: -; CDR3 protein: CASSTTPGENTEAFF; CDR3 DNA: TGCGCCAGCAGCACAACCCCTGGAGAGAACACTGAAGCTTTCTTT
J gene: TRBJ1-1; V gene: TRBV27; clone size: -; D gene: -; CDR3 protein: CASSLGRDTEAFF; CDR3 DNA: TGTGCCAGCAGTTTGGGCAGGGACACTGAAGCTTTCTTT
J gene: TRBJ1-2; V gene: TRBV20-1; clone size: few; D gene: TRBD1; CDR3 protein: CSAWTGKGYTF; CDR3 DNA: TGCAGTGCTTGGACAGGGAAGGGCTACACCTTC
J gene: TRBJ1-6; V gene: TRBV6-1; clone size: few; D gene: -; CDR3 protein: CASSGVKTFLTYNSPLHF; CDR3 DNA: TGTGCCAGCAGTGGAGTTAAAACATTCTTAACCTATAATTCACCCCTCCACTTT
J gene: TRBJ1-2; V gene: TRBV5-4; clone size: -; D gene: -; CDR3 protein: CASSLANYGYTF; CDR3 DNA: TGTGCCAGCAGCTTGGCCAACTATGGCTACACCTTC
J gene: TRBJ2-3; V gene: TRBV11-2; clone size: -; D gene: -; CDR3 protein: CASSSGGPGTDTQYF; CDR3 DNA: TGTGCCAGCAGCTCCGGAGGCCCTGGCACAGATACGCAGTATTTT
J gene: TRBJ1-4; V gene: TRBV7-8; clone size: few; D gene: -; CDR3 protein: CASSPGRFNEKLFF; CDR3 DNA: TGTGCCAGCAGCCCGGGGAGGTTTAATGAAAAACTGTTTTTT
J gene: TRBJ1-2; V gene: TRBV11-2; clone size: -; D gene: -; CDR3 protein: CASSLGRKGSWYGYTF; CDR3 DNA: TGTGCCAGCAGCTTAGGTAGAAAGGGTAGTTGGTATGGCTACACCTTC
J gene: TRBJ1-1; V gene: TRBV19; clone size: -; D gene: -; CDR3 protein: CASSIDSGGLEAFF; CDR3 DNA: TGTGCCAGTAGTATAGACTCTGGAGGTCTCGAAGCTTTCTTT
J gene: TRBJ1-1; V gene: TRBV5-1; clone size: -; D gene: -; CDR3 protein: CASSLKGRDTEAFF; CDR3 DNA: TGCGCCAGCAGCCTCAAGGGTAGGGACACTGAAGCTTTCTTT
J gene: TRBJ2-1; V gene: TRBV30; clone size: -; D gene: -; CDR3 protein: CAWALLGHNEQFF; CDR3 DNA: TGTGCCTGGGCTCTACTAGGGCACAATGAGCAGTTCTTC
J gene: TRBJ1-1; V gene: TRBV5-8; clone size: -; D gene: -; CDR3 protein: CASSPFGTEAFF; CDR3 DNA: TGTGCCAGCAGCCCCTTCGGAACTGAAGCTTTCTTT
J gene: TRBJ1-2; V gene: TRBV30; clone size: -; D gene: -; CDR3 protein: CAWSVGRTYTF; CDR3 DNA: TGTGCCTGGAGTGTGGGGCGGACTTACACCTTC
J gene: TRBJ2-7; V gene: TRBV10-3; clone size: -; D gene: -; CDR3 protein: CAISEGVNEQYF; CDR3 DNA: TGTGCCATCAGTGAGGGGGTGAACGAGCAGTACTTC
J gene: TRBJ1-2; V gene: TRBV4-1; clone size: -; D gene: -; CDR3 protein: CASSHPRANYGYTF; CDR3 DNA: TGCGCCAGCAGCCATCCCCGGGCTAACTATGGCTACACCTTC
J gene: TRBJ2-1; V gene: TRBV10-2; clone size: -; D gene: -; CDR3 protein: CASSSDGTPYNEQFF; CDR3 DNA: TGCGCCAGCAGTTCAGACGGGACTCCCTACAATGAGCAGTTCTTC
J gene: TRBJ1-4; V gene: TRBV7-9; clone size: few; D gene: TRBD1; CDR3 protein: CASSTSGQLNEKLFF; CDR3 DNA: TGTGCCAGCAGCACGTCGGGACAGCTCAATGAAAAACTGTTTTTT
J gene: TRBJ2-7; V gene: TRBV6-5; clone size: few; D gene: -; CDR3 protein: CASSSFRGYEQYF; CDR3 DNA: TGTGCCAGCAGTTCTTTCAGGGGATACGAGCAGTACTTC
J gene: TRBJ2-1; V gene: TRBV29-1; clone size: -; D gene: TRBD1; CDR3 protein: CSGSGQGTGSYNEQFF; CDR3 DNA: TGCAGCGGCTCTGGACAGGGGACAGGCTCCTACAATGAGCAGTTCTTC
J gene: TRBJ2-1; V gene: TRBV14; clone size: few; D gene: -; CDR3 protein: CASSRRIRDEQFF; CDR3 DNA: TGTGCCAGCAGCCGGAGGATTCGGGATGAGCAGTTCTTC
J gene: TRBJ1-3; V gene: TRBV7-2; clone size: -; D gene: -; CDR3 protein: CASSLAGAGNTIYF; CDR3 DNA: TGTGCCAGCAGCTTAGCAGGGGCTGGAAACACCATATATTTT
J gene: TRBJ1-1; V gene: TRBV6-4; clone size: -; D gene: -; CDR3 protein: CASMAGSNTEAFF; CDR3 DNA: TGTGCCAGCATGGCAGGGTCGAACACTGAAGCTTTCTTT
J gene: TRBJ1-4; V gene: TRBV6-1; clone size: -; D gene: -; CDR3 protein: CASSESGLNWRTNEKLFF; CDR3 DNA: TGTGCCAGCAGTGAATCAGGCCTGAACTGGAGGACTAATGAAAAACTGTTTTTT
J gene: TRBJ2-3; V gene: TRBV5-4; clone size: -; D gene: TRBD2; CDR3 protein: CASSPRGDNTDTQYF; CDR3 DNA: TGTGCCAGCAGCCCGCGGGGGGACAACACAGATACGCAGTATTTT
J gene: TRBJ2-1; V gene: TRBV5-4; clone size: -; D gene: TRBD1; CDR3 protein: CASSQWDRGSNEQFF; CDR3 DNA: TGTGCCAGCAGCCAATGGGACAGGGGGAGCAATGAGCAGTTCTTC
J gene: TRBJ2-2; V gene: TRBV29-1; clone size: -; D gene: TRBD1; CDR3 protein: CSAIGQEWGTGELFF; CDR3 DNA: TGCAGCGCCATAGGACAGGAGTGGGGCACCGGGGAGCTGTTTTTT
J gene: TRBJ1-5; V gene: TRBV7-3; clone size: -; D gene: -; CDR3 protein: CASSLIARRGRTAQHF; CDR3 DNA: TGTGCCAGCAGCTTAATCGCCAGGCGAGGGAGGACGGCCCAGCATTTT
J gene: TRBJ2-3; V gene: TRBV5-6; clone size: -; D gene: -; CDR3 protein: CASSLVDTDTQYF; CDR3 DNA: TGTGCCAGCAGCTTAGTTGACACAGATACGCAGTATTTT
J gene: TRBJ2-3; V gene: TRBV7-2; clone size: once; D gene: -; CDR3 protein: CASSLQSGYPTDTQYF; CDR3 DNA: TGTGCCAGCAGCTTGCAGAGCGGATACCCCACAGATACGCAGTATTTT
J gene: TRBJ2-3; V gene: TRBV19; clone size: -; D gene: -; CDR3 protein: CASSRERTYTDTQYF; CDR3 DNA: TGTGCCAGTAGTAGGGAGCGGACCTATACAGATACGCAGTATTTT
J gene: TRBJ1-3; V gene: TRBV5-1; clone size: -; D gene: -; CDR3 protein: CASSWGTGAGNTIYF; CDR3 DNA: TGCGCCAGCAGCTGGGGGACTGGCGCTGGAAACACCATATATTTT